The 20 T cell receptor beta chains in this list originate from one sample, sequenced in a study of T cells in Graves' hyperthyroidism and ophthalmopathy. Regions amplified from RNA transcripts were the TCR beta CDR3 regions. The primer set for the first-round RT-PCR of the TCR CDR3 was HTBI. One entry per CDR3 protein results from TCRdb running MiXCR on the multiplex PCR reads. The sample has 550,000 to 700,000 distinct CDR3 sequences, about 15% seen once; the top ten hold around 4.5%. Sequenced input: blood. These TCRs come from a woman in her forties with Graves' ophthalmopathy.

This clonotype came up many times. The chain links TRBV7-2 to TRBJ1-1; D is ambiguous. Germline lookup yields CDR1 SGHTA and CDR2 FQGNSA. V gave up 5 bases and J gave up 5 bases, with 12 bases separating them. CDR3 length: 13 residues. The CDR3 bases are TGTGCCAGCAGCCCTATGACCGGGACTGAAGCTTTCTTT. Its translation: CASSPMTGTEAFF.

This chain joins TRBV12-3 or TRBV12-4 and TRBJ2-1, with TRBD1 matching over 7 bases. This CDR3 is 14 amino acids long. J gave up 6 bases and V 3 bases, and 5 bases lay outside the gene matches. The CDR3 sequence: CASSLLKGANEQFF. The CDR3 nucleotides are TGTGCCAGCAGTTTGTTGAAGGGGGCCAATGAGCAGTTCTTC.

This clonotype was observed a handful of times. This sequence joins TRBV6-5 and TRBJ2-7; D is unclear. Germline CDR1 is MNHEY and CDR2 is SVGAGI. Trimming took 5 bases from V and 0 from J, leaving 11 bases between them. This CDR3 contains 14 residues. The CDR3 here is CASSRQESSYEQYF. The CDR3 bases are TGTGCCAGCAGTCGGCAGGAGAGCTCCTACGAGCAGTACTTC.

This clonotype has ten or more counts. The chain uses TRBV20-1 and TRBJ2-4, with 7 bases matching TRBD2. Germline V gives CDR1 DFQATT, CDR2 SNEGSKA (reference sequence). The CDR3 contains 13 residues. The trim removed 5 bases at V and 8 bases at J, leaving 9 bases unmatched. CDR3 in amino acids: CSAPPGGVDIQYF. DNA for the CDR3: TGCAGTGCTCCCCCGGGGGGTGTGGACATTCAGTACTTC.

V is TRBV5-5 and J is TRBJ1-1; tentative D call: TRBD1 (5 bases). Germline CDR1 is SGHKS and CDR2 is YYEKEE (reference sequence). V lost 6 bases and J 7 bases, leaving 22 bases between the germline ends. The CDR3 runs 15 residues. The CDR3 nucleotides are TGTGCCAGCACCCTATATGGGACGGTAAGAGATGAAGCTTTCTTT. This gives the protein CASTLYGTVRDEAFF.

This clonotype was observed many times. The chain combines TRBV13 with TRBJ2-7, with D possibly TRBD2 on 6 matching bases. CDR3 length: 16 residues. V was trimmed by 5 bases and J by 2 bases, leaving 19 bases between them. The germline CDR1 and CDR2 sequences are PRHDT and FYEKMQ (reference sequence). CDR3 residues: CASSPSKRRAAYEQYF. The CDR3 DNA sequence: TGTGCCAGCAGCCCCTCGAAACGGAGGGCGGCCTACGAGCAGTACTTC.

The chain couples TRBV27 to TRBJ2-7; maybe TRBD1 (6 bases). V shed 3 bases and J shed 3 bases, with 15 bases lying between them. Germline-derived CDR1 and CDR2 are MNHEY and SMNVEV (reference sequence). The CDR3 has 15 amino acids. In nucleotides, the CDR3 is TGTGCCAGCAGTTTTAGGCCCCCAGGGGACTACGAGCAGTACTTC. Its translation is CASSFRPPGDYEQYF.

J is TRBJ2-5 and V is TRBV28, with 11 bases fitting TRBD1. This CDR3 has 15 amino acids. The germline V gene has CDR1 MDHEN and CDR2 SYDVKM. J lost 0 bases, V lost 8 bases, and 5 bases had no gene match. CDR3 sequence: CASGRDRGYQETQYF. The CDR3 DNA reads TGTGCCAGCGGTCGGGACAGGGGGTACCAAGAGACCCAGTACTTC. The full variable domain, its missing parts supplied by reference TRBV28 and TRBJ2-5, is DVKVTQSSRYLVKRTGEKVFLECVQDMDHENMFWYRQDPGLGLRLIYFSYDVKMKEKGDIPEGYSVSREKKERFSLILESASTNQTSMYLCASGRDRGYQETQYFGPGTRLLVL.

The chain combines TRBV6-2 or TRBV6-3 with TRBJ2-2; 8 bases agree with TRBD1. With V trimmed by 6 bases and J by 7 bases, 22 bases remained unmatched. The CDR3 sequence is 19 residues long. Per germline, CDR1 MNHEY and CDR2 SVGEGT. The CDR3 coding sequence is TGTGCCAGCAGGCCGACAGGGGTGGACAAGACCCAGTACGACGGGGAGCTGTTTTTT. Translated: CASRPTGVDKTQYDGELFF.

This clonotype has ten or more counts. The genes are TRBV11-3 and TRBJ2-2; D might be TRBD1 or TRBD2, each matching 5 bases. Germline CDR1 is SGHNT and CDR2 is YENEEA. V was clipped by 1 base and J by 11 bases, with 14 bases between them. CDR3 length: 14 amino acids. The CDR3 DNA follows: TGTGCCAGCAGCTTAGCGAGGGGAACGGCCGAGCTGTTTTTT. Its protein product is CASSLARGTAELFF. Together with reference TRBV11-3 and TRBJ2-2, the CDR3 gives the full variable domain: EAGVVQSPRYKIIEKKQPVAFWCNPISGHNTLYWYLQNLGQGPELLIRYENEEAVDDSQLPKDRFSAERLKGVDSTLKIQPAELGDSAVYLCASSLARGTAELFFGEGSRLTVL.

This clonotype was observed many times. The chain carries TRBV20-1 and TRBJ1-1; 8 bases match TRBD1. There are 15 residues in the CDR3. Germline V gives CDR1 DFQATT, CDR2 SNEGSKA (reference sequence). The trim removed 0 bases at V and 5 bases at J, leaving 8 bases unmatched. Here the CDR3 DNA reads TGCAGTGCTAGAGATCGCAGGGGGCAGGGGACTGAAGCTTTCTTT. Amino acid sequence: CSARDRRGQGTEAFF.

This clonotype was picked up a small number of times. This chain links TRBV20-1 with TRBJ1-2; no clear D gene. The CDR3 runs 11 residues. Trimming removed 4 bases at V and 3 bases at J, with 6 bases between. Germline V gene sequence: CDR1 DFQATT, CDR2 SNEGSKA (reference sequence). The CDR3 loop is CSAIGDYGYTF. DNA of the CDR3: TGCAGTGCTATTGGGGACTATGGCTACACCTTC.

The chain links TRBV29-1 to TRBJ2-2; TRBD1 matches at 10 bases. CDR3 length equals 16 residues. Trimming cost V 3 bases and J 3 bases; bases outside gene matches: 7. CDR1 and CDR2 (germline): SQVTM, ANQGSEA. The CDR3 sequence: CSVDRDRGWDTGELFF. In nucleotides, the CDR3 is TGCAGCGTTGATAGGGACAGGGGTTGGGACACCGGGGAGCTGTTTTTT.

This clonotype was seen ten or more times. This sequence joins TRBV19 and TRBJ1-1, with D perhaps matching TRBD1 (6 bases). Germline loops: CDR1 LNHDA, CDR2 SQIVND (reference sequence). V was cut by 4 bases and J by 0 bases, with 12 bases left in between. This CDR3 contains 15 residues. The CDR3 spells CASSTPRGLNTEAFF. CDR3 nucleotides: TGTGCCAGTAGTACACCACGGGGGCTGAACACTGAAGCTTTCTTT.

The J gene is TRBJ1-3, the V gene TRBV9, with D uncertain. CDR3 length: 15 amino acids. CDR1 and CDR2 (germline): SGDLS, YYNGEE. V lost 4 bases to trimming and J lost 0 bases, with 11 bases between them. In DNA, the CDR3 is TGTGCCAGCAGCCCGCGGTCTTTCTCTGGAAACACCATATATTTT. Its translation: CASSPRSFSGNTIYF.

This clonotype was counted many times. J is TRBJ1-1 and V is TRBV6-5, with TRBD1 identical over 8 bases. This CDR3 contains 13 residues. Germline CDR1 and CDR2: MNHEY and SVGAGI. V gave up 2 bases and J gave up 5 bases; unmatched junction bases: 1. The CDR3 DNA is TGTGCCAGCAGTTACGGGGACAGGACTGAAGCTTTCTTT. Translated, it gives CASSYGDRTEAFF.

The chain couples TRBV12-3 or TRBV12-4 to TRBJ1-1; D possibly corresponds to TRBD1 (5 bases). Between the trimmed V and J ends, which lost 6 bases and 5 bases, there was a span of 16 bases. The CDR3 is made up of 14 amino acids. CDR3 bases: TGTGCCAGCAGGCAAGGACTTTGGGGGACTGAAGCTTTCTTT. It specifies CASRQGLWGTEAFF.

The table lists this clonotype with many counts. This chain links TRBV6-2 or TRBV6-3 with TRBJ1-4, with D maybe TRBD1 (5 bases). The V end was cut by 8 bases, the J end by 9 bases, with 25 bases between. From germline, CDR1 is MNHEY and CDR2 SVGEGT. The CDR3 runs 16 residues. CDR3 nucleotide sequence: TGTGCCAGCGGAGACCACCAGGCGGGGGGAGAGAAAAAACTGTTTTTT. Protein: CASGDHQAGGEKKLFF.

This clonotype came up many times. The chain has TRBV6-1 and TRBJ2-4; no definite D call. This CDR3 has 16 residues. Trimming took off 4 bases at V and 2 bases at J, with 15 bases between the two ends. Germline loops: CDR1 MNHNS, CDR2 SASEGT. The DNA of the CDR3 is TGTGCCAGCAGTGCGGGCCCCTTCGACTCCAAAAACATTCAGTACTTC. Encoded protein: CASSAGPFDSKNIQYF.

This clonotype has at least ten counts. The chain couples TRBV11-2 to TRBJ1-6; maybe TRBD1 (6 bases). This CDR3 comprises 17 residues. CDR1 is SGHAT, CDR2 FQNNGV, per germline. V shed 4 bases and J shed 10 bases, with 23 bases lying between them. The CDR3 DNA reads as TGTGCCAGCAGCTCATTTCCTTACAGGGAATTAAGATCACCCCTCCACTTT. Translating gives CASSSFPYRELRSPLHF.